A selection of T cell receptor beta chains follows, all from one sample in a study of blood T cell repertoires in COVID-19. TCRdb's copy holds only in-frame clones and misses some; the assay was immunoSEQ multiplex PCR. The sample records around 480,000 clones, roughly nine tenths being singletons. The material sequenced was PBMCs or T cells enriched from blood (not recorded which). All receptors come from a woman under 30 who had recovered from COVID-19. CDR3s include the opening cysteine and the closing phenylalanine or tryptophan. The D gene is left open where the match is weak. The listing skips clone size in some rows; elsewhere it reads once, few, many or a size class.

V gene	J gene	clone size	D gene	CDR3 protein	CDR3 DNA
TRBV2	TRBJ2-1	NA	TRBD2	CASKKIAGAYNEQFF	TGTGCCAGCAAGAAGATAGCGGGGGCCTACAATGAGCAGTTCTTC
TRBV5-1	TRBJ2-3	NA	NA	CASSLSIQADTQYF	TGCGCCAGCAGCTTGTCGATCCAGGCAGATACGCAGTATTTT
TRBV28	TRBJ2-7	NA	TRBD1	CASRRNRGQKQYF	TGTGCCAGCAGGCGAAACAGGGGGCAGAAGCAGTACTTC
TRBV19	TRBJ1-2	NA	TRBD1	CASRRQGAANYGYTF	TGTGCCAGTAGGCGACAGGGGGCGGCAAACTATGGCTACACCTTC
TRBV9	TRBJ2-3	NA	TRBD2	CASSVADGRGERGDTQYF	TGTGCCAGCAGCGTAGCAGACGGGCGGGGGGAACGAGGGGATACGCAGTATTTT
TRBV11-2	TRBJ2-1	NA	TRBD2	CASSLGLAGGYNEQFF	TGTGCCAGCAGCTTAGGACTAGCGGGGGGATACAATGAGCAGTTCTTC
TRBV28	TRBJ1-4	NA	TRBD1	CASRKVAGGSEKLFF	TGTGCCAGCCGCAAGGTCGCAGGGGGCAGTGAAAAACTGTTTTTT
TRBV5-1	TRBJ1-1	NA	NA	CASSLGEEGFRGEAFF	TGCGCCAGCAGCTTGGGGGAGGAGGGTTTCCGGGGTGAAGCTTTCTTT
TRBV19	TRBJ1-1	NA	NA	CASSINPWSEAFF	TGTGCCAGTAGTATAAACCCCTGGAGTGAAGCTTTCTTT
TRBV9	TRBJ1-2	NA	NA	CASSPPLGTSQGYTF	TGTGCCAGCAGCCCGCCCTTGGGGACAAGTCAGGGGTACACCTTC
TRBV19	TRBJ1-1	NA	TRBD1	CASRGTGSNTEAFF	TGTGCCAGTAGGGGGACAGGATCGAACACTGAAGCTTTCTTT
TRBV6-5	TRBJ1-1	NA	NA	CASSYSGGTEAFF	TGTGCCAGCAGTTACTCGGGAGGAACTGAAGCTTTCTTT
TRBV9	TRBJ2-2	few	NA	CASSVRQNTGELFF	TGTGCCAGCAGCGTTAGACAGAACACCGGGGAGCTGTTTTTT
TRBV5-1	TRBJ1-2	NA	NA	CASMEGSTVQQDGYTF	TGCGCCAGCATGGAGGGCAGTACGGTTCAGCAGGATGGCTACACCTTC
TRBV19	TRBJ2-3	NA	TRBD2	CASTPGRITDTQYF	TGTGCCAGTACCCCCGGGAGGATCACAGATACGCAGTATTTT
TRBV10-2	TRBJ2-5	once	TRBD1	CASSGTGLLETQYF	TGCGCCAGCAGCGGGACAGGTCTTTTAGAGACCCAGTACTTC
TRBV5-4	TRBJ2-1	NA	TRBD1	CASSYNAGGEQFF	TGTGCCAGCAGTTATAACGCAGGGGGTGAGCAGTTCTTC
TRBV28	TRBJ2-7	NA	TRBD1	CASSFDRAVSYEQYF	TGTGCCAGCAGTTTCGACAGGGCGGTTAGCTACGAGCAGTACTTC
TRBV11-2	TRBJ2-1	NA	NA	CASRGSLGSYNEQFF	TGTGCCAGCAGGGGGAGTTTGGGCTCCTACAATGAGCAGTTCTTC
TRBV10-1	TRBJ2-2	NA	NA	CASSDDSFRRTGELFF	TGCGCCAGCAGTGATGACAGCTTCAGACGCACCGGGGAGCTGTTTTTT
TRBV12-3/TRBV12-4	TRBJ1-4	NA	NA	CASSLGHNEKLFF	TGTGCCAGCAGTTTGGGGCATAATGAAAAACTGTTTTTT
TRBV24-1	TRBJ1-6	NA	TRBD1	CATSDPAGTGACMGGETLHF	TGTGCCACCAGTGATCCAGCGGGGACAGGGGCCTGTATGGGAGGGGAGACCCTCCACTTT
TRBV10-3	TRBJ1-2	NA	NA	CAISATTEANYGYTF	TGTGCCATCAGTGCGACAACAGAAGCTAACTATGGCTACACCTTC
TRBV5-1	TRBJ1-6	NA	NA	CASSWARAPDSPLHF	TGCGCCAGCAGCTGGGCCAGGGCGCCCGATTCACCCCTCCACTTT
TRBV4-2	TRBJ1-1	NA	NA	CASSQGSNQNTEAFF	TGTGCCAGCAGCCAAGGGAGCAACCAGAACACTGAAGCTTTCTTT
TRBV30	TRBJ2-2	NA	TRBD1	CAWGGQSNTGELFF	TGTGCCTGGGGGGGACAGTCCAACACCGGGGAGCTGTTTTTT
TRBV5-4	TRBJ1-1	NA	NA	CASSVNRGTEAFF	TGTGCCAGCAGCGTCAATAGGGGCACTGAAGCTTTCTTT
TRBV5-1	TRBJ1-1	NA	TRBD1	CASSPWTGEAGNTEAFF	TGCGCCAGCAGCCCGTGGACAGGGGAGGCTGGGAACACTGAAGCTTTCTTT
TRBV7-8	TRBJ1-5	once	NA	CASSLAQGLASNQPQHF	TGTGCCAGCAGCTTAGCCCAGGGGCTTGCAAGCAATCAGCCCCAGCATTTT